This paragraph covers one T cell receptor beta chain sequence. Its specificity is unknown. Deep level was the assay's run setting. This table comes from immunoSEQ multiplex PCR, and its TCRdb copy is limited to in-frame clones, with some not included. The sample has some 1 million clones; about 75% are singletons. This entry belongs to a study of shared clonotypes between healthy human individuals. The authors divided CD4+ cells into CD45RA+ naive and CD45RA-negative memory subsets. General study findings and limits: Limitation of the genetic and exposure-history diversity represented came from the few donors.

Trimming cost V 0 bases and J 5 bases, with 14 bases left between them. Germline loops: CDR1 SGDLS, CDR2 YYNGEE. There are 16 residues in the CDR3. This chain joins TRBV9 and TRBJ2-2, with D perhaps TRBD1 (6 bases). The source is a man younger than 35 in good health. The sequencing input was memory CD4+ T cells sorted from blood. The subset was: CD45RA-negative fraction. The chain's CDR3 is CASSVGPGHQTGELFF. The CDR3 coding sequence is TGTGCCAGCAGCGTAGGACCGGGACACCAAACCGGGGAGCTGTTTTTT.